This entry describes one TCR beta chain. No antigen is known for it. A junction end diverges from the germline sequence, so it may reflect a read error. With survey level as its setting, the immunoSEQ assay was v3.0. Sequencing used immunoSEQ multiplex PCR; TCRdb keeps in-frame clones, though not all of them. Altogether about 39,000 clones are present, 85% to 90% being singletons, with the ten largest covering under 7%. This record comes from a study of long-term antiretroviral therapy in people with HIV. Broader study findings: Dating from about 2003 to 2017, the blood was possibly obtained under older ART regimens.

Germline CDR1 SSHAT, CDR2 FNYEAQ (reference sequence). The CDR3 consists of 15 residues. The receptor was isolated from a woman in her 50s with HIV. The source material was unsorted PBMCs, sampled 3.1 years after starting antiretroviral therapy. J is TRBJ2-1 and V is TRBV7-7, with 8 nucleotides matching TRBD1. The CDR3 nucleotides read TGTGCTAGCAGCTTAGGGACAGGTCGGGGCAATGAGCAGTTCTTC. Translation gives CASSLGTGRGNEQFF.